The 29 T cell receptor beta chains below all came from one sample that was sequenced in a study of blood T cell repertoires in COVID-19. Using immunoSEQ multiplex PCR, the repertoire was profiled, and TCRdb retains in-frame clones only, with some absent. The sample holds under 300,000 clones; roughly 85% are singletons and the top ten take 3.5% to 5.5%. Sequencing was carried out using peripheral blood. The receptors stem from a man in his sixties who had recovered from COVID-19.

The chain couples TRBV3-1 (or the pseudogene TRBV3-2) to TRBJ1-3; maybe TRBD1 (6 bases). This CDR3 has 16 amino acids. Germline V gene sequence: CDR1 LGHDT, CDR2 YNNKEL (reference sequence). V lost 4 bases and J 0 bases, leaving 13 bases between the germline ends. The CDR3 protein is CASSPRGGFSGNTIYF. CDR3 DNA sequence: TGTGCCAGCAGCCCAAGGGGGGGATTCTCTGGAAACACCATATATTTT.

The chain is built from TRBV5-1 and TRBJ2-1; 8 bases align to TRBD1. The trim removed 4 bases at V and 8 bases at J, leaving 11 bases unmatched. Germline lookup yields CDR1 SGHRS and CDR2 YFSETQ. This CDR3 comprises 15 residues. CDR3 amino acids: CASSPGQGMKHEQFF. DNA for the CDR3: TGCGCCAGCAGCCCCGGACAGGGCATGAAACATGAGCAGTTCTTC.

The chain couples TRBV14 to TRBJ2-7; 10 bases fit TRBD2. V was pared by 4 bases and J by 7 bases, with 10 bases of the junction left unmatched. There are 15 residues in the CDR3. The germline V gene has CDR1 SGHDN and CDR2 FVKESK. Here the CDR3 reads CASSRGLAGVEEQYF. CDR3 DNA sequence: TGTGCCAGCAGCCGCGGGCTAGCGGGAGTGGAAGAGCAGTACTTC.

The rearrangement links TRBV3-1 (or the pseudogene TRBV3-2) to TRBJ2-7, with 8 bases fitting TRBD2. CDR3 length equals 15 residues. Germline assignment: CDR1 LGHDT and CDR2 YNNKEL (reference sequence). V trimming: 2 bases; J trimming: 2 bases; junction bases outside the gene matches: 5. The CDR3 nucleotides read TGTGCCAGCAGCCAATACTACGGGGGGGCCTACGAGCAGTACTTC. Encoded protein: CASSQYYGGAYEQYF.

The chain combines TRBV5-1 with TRBJ1-2, with unresolved D. Germline CDR1 reads SGHRS; CDR2 reads YFSETQ. The CDR3 runs to 15 residues. V lost 4 bases to trimming and J lost 4 bases, with 17 bases between them. CDR3 protein: CASSIGVGSVYGYTF. Here the CDR3 DNA reads TGCGCCAGCAGCATCGGGGTGGGTTCGGTCTATGGCTACACCTTC.

This clone was counted a few times. V is TRBV19 and J is TRBJ1-5; D is unclear. The CDR3 covers 16 residues. The germline V gene encodes CDR1 LNHDA and CDR2 SQIVND (reference sequence). Trimming shortened V by 3 bases and J by 7 bases, and 19 bases separated the two germline ends. CDR3 nucleotide sequence: TGTGCCAGTAGTATCCCAGCCCCCCGGGGAGACCAGCCCCAGCATTTT. As protein: CASSIPAPRGDQPQHF.

This clone came up a few times. This sequence joins TRBV7-9 and TRBJ1-5; D might be TRBD1 (5 bases). V was pared by 3 bases and J by 5 bases, with 8 bases between. The CDR3 extends over 13 amino acids. Germline V gene sequence: CDR1 SEHNR, CDR2 FQNEAQ (reference sequence). Here the CDR3 DNA reads TGTGCCAGCAGCTTGGGCAGGGATCAGCCCCAGCATTTT. This sequence encodes CASSLGRDQPQHF.

The table lists this clone with a count of one. The chain joins TRBV10-3 to TRBJ2-2, with TRBD2 identical over 14 bases. The J segment lost 7 bases and the V segment lost 4 bases, leaving 2 bases of the junction unmatched. CDR3 size: 15 residues. Germline V gives CDR1 ENHRY, CDR2 SYGVKD. The DNA for the CDR3 is TGTGCCATCAGTGTTGGGACTAGCGGGAGCGGGGAGCTGTTTTTT. Its translation is CAISVGTSGSGELFF.

The chain links TRBV27 to TRBJ2-1; 7 bases are a match to TRBD2. Trimming at V came to 8 bases and at J to 1 base, leaving 5 bases not matched to a gene. The CDR3 length is 14 residues. Looked up from germline, CDR1 is MNHEY and CDR2 is SMNVEV (reference sequence). CDR3 in amino acids: CASALGGSYNEQFF. The CDR3 region has the DNA TGTGCCAGCGCCCTGGGAGGGTCCTACAATGAGCAGTTCTTC.

The chain combines TRBV11-2 with TRBJ1-1; 8 bases match TRBD1. Trimming at V came to 5 bases and at J to 5 bases, leaving 16 bases not matched to a gene. Per germline, CDR1 SGHAT and CDR2 FQNNGV. This CDR3 has 17 residues. CDR3 protein: CASSPTLRTGMRTEAFF. The CDR3 coding sequence is TGTGCCAGCAGCCCGACATTAAGGACAGGGATGAGAACTGAAGCTTTCTTT.

The chain couples TRBV9 to TRBJ2-1, with TRBD1 matching over 7 bases. V was pared by 6 bases and J by 8 bases, with 11 bases of the junction left unmatched. The CDR3 runs 14 residues. The germline V gene encodes CDR1 SGDLS and CDR2 YYNGEE. The CDR3 nucleotides read TGTGCCAGCAACAGACAGGGTTCTTTGGATGAGCAGTTCTTC. The encoded protein is CASNRQGSLDEQFF. The full variable domain, completed using reference TRBV9 and TRBJ2-1, is DSGVTQTPKHLITATGQRVTLRCSPRSGDLSVYWYQQSLDQGLQFLIQYYNGEERAKGNILERFSAQQFPDLHSELNLSSLELGDSALYFCASNRQGSLDEQFFGPGTRLTVL.

V usage is TRBV10-1 and J usage is TRBJ2-1; 10 bases fit TRBD2. This CDR3 region has 15 residues. CDR1 WNHNN and CDR2 SYGVQD come from the germline V gene (reference sequence). Trimming at V came to 2 bases and at J to 8 bases, leaving 6 bases not matched to a gene. This chain's CDR3 is CASSEGLAEGDEQFF. The CDR3 nucleotides read TGCGCCAGCAGTGAGGGACTAGCGGAGGGCGATGAGCAGTTCTTC.

This sequence joins TRBV5-1 and TRBJ1-1; tentative D call: TRBD1 (5 bases). The germline CDR1 and CDR2 sequences are SGHRS and YFSETQ. V was clipped by 4 bases and J by 2 bases, with 9 bases between them. The CDR3 has 13 residues. The CDR3 bases are TGCGCCAGCAGCCAGGACATCAACACTGAAGCTTTCTTT. Translating it yields CASSQDINTEAFF.

There are a few counts of this clone. Different DNA sequences within this sample yield the same CDR3. V and J are TRBV29-1 and TRBJ1-1; the D gene is possibly TRBD1 (5 bases). Germline CDR1 is SQVTM and CDR2 is ANQGSEA. The CDR3 runs 12 residues. V shed 7 bases and J shed 1 base, with 10 bases lying between them. The CDR3 DNA follows: TGCAGCGCCCGACAGACGAACACTGAAGCTTTCTTT. This sequence encodes CSARQTNTEAFF. The full variable domain, completed using reference TRBV29-1 and TRBJ1-1, is SAVISQKPSRDICQRGTSLTIQCQVDSQVTMMFWYRQQPGQSLTLIATANQGSEATYESGFVIDKFPISRPNLTFSTLTVSNMSPEDSSIYLCSARQTNTEAFFGQGTRLTVV.

V gene TRBV5-1 combines with J gene TRBJ1-1, with TRBD1 as a possible D gene (6 bases). The CDR3 is 15 amino acids. The germline V and J ends were trimmed by 3 bases and 2 bases, with 14 bases remaining between them. Germline V CDR1 and CDR2: SGHRS, YFSETQ. The CDR3 spells CASSSPGTLNTEAFF. DNA of the CDR3: TGCGCCAGCAGCTCACCCGGGACACTAAACACTGAAGCTTTCTTT.

CDR3 sequence reads: CASSSGAGGRFDEQFF. DNA for the CDR3: TGCGCCAGCAGCTCCGGAGCGGGGGGGCGGTTCGATGAGCAGTTCTTC. The V call is TRBV5-1, the J call TRBJ2-1; 10 bases are a match to TRBD2. The CDR3 length is 16 residues. Germline loops: CDR1 SGHRS, CDR2 YFSETQ. With V trimmed by 3 bases and J by 8 bases, 11 bases remained unmatched.

This clone was counted a single time. V gene TRBV9 combines with J gene TRBJ2-2; perhaps TRBD1 as D (6 bases). V was pared by 0 bases and J by 6 bases, with 15 bases between. The germline V gene encodes CDR1 SGDLS and CDR2 YYNGEE. The CDR3 contains 16 residues. CDR3 in amino acids: CASSVERTGRSGELFF. CDR3 DNA sequence: TGTGCCAGCAGCGTAGAAAGAACAGGGCGGTCCGGGGAGCTGTTTTTT.

The gene calls are TRBV5-6 and TRBJ1-4; tentatively, D is TRBD1 (5 bases). With 4 bases removed from V and 3 bases from J, the gap between germline ends came to 16 bases. The germline V gene encodes CDR1 SGHDT and CDR2 YYEEEE. The CDR3 length is 16 residues. The CDR3 here is CASSTGTLRANEKLFF. The CDR3 coding sequence is TGTGCCAGCAGCACCGGGACTCTCCGAGCTAATGAAAAACTGTTTTTT.

This rearrangement joins TRBV6-6 to TRBJ2-3; D is possibly TRBD2 (5 bases). The CDR3 has 15 residues. Trimming shortened V by 5 bases and J by 3 bases, and 15 bases separated the two germline ends. Germline V gene lookup returns CDR1 MNHNY and CDR2 SVGAGI (reference sequence). The CDR3 coding sequence is TGTGCCAGCAGTCCTCCCGCGGGCTGGACAGATACGCAGTATTTT. This translates into CASSPPAGWTDTQYF.

The CDR3 loop is CASSPGLEGYTF. CDR3 in DNA: TGTGCCAGCAGCCCGGGACTCGAGGGCTACACCTTC. The chain carries TRBV12-3 or TRBV12-4 and TRBJ1-2, with a tentative D call TRBD1 (5 bases). With 6 bases removed from V and 8 bases from J, the gap between germline ends came to 13 bases. The CDR3 contains 12 residues.

The chain combines TRBV28 with TRBJ2-5; TRBD1 matches 7 bases. Looked up from germline, CDR1 is MDHEN and CDR2 is SYDVKM. Trimming cost V 3 bases and J 1 base; bases outside gene matches: 5. CDR3 length: 15 amino acids. CDR3 DNA: TGTGCCAGCAGTTTGACAGGGAACCTCCAAGAGACCCAGTACTTC. Its translation is CASSLTGNLQETQYF.

The chain combines TRBV18 with TRBJ2-2, with 9 nucleotides matching TRBD1. After removal of 7 bases from V and 4 bases from J, the junction contained 7 bases not matched to a gene. CDR3 size: 15 residues. Germline V gives CDR1 KGHSH, CDR2 LQKENI. The CDR3 region is CASWIKTGGTGELFF. For the CDR3, the DNA is TGTGCCAGCTGGATCAAGACAGGGGGCACCGGGGAGCTGTTTTTT.

J is TRBJ2-7 and V is TRBV30; D is unresolved. V was clipped by 1 base and J by 1 base, with 5 bases between them. The V gene's germline CDR1 is GTSNPN and CDR2 SVGIG (reference sequence). The CDR3 contains 12 residues. CDR3 protein: CAWSGASYEQYF. The CDR3 DNA reads TGTGCCTGGAGTGGCGCATCCTACGAGCAGTACTTC.

This clone was counted between two and nine times. The chain combines TRBV30 with TRBJ2-7, with 7 bases that match TRBD2. Germline CDR1 and CDR2: GTSNPN and SVGIG (reference sequence). This CDR3 is built from 15 residues. Trimming removed 2 bases from V and 5 bases from J; junction bases left unmatched: 12. The CDR3 spells CAWSTRGRVGNEQYF. The CDR3 coding sequence is TGTGCCTGGAGTACTCGGGGGAGGGTGGGTAACGAGCAGTACTTC.

This clone was found once. The rearrangement uses TRBV11-3 and TRBJ2-2; 10 positions match TRBD2. In germline, CDR1 is SGHNT, CDR2 YENEEA. The CDR3 covers 15 residues. Trimming at V came to 2 bases and at J to 4 bases, leaving 1 base not matched to a gene. CDR3 coding DNA: TGTGCCAGCAGCTTACTAGCGGGGGCCACCGGGGAGCTGTTTTTT. Its protein product is CASSLLAGATGELFF.

The chain joins TRBV30 to TRBJ1-6, with D possibly matching TRBD1 (6 bases). The germline V and J ends were trimmed by 3 bases and 6 bases, with 15 bases remaining between them. Germline CDR1 and CDR2: GTSNPN and SVGIG (reference sequence). This CDR3 is 15 amino acids long. This chain's CDR3 is CAWSETGVPNSPLHF. Here the CDR3 DNA reads TGTGCCTGGAGCGAGACAGGTGTGCCTAATTCACCCCTCCACTTT.

The chain uses TRBV6-1 and TRBJ1-1, with TRBD1 matching 11 bases. This CDR3 is 16 amino acids long. V shed 3 bases, J shed 0 bases, and the junction held 3 bases outside the gene matches. Germline assignment: CDR1 MNHNS and CDR2 SASEGT. CDR3 DNA: TGTGCCAGCAGTGAGGGACAGGGGGGTATGAACACTGAAGCTTTCTTT. As protein: CASSEGQGGMNTEAFF.

CDR3 bases: TGTGCCAGCAGTGACCGAGGGGGACCCACAGATACGCAGTATTTT. Its protein product is CASSDRGGPTDTQYF. The rearrangement joins TRBV6-4 to TRBJ2-3, with TRBD1 as a possible D gene (6 bases). CDR1 is MRHNA, CDR2 SNTAGT, per germline. CDR3 length equals 15 residues. V was cut by 2 bases and J by 2 bases, with 11 bases left in between.

The CDR3 is CASSLAPGGYYEQYF. CDR3 nucleotides: TGTGCCAGCAGCTTAGCCCCCGGGGGATACTACGAGCAGTACTTC. V gene TRBV7-2 combines with J gene TRBJ2-7; D is possibly TRBD2 (6 bases). V shed 0 bases and J shed 3 bases, with 12 bases lying between them. This CDR3 spans 15 amino acids. CDR1 is SGHTA, CDR2 FQGNSA, per germline.